These T cell receptor beta chains were read from a single sample in a study of neurological immune-mediated disorders. From the 5' RACE reads, TCRdb called clonotypes with MiXCR, one entry per CDR3 protein. The data show tens of thousands of distinct CDR3 sequences, with around 13% seen just once and under 5.5% held by the top ten. The sequenced sample was PBMCs. The source of these receptors is a female donor with HTLV-1-associated myelopathy (HAM/TSP). The CDR3 runs from the conserved cysteine through the conserved F or W. The order of the fields is J gene, clone size, D gene, V gene, CDR3 protein, CDR3 DNA. The D gene is left open where the match is weak. Clone sizes are given selectively: once, few, many, or a class where the clone is expanded.

J: TRBJ2-1
size: many
D: .
V: TRBV25-1
CDR3: CASSEKWDSYNEQFF
DNA: TGTGCCAGCAGTGAGAAGTGGGACTCCTACAATGAGCAGTTCTTC

J: TRBJ1-2
size: many
D: .
V: TRBV12-3/TRBV12-4
CDR3: CASSGDRSINYGYTF
DNA: TGTGCCAGCAGCGGCGACAGATCGATTAACTATGGCTACACCTTC

J: TRBJ2-7
size: many
D: .
V: TRBV7-2
CDR3: CAAEGDNTYEQYF
DNA: TGTGCCGCGGAGGGGGACAATACCTACGAGCAGTACTTC

J: TRBJ1-4
size: many
D: .
V: TRBV4-1
CDR3: CASSQDLPRPREKLFF
DNA: TGCGCCAGCAGCCAAGATCTGCCGAGGCCTCGTGAAAAACTGTTTTTT

J: TRBJ1-3
size: many
D: .
V: TRBV5-6
CDR3: CASSLGRRSGNTIYF
DNA: TGTGCCAGCAGCTTGGGGCGACGCTCTGGAAACACCATATATTTT

J: TRBJ2-3
size: many
D: .
V: TRBV5-1
CDR3: CASTTQVHTDTQYF
DNA: TGCGCCAGCACCACACAGGTTCACACAGATACGCAGTATTTT

J: TRBJ2-5
size: many
D: .
V: TRBV5-1
CDR3: CASSEDSVRETQYF
DNA: TGCGCCAGCAGCGAAGACAGCGTAAGAGAGACCCAGTACTTC

J: TRBJ2-4
size: .
D: TRBD2
V: TRBV27
CDR3: CASRSLSVSGGLVAKNIQYF
DNA: TGTGCCAGCAGAAGCCTTAGTGTTAGCGGGGGACTTGTAGCCAAAAACATTCAGTACTTC

J: TRBJ2-1
size: many
D: TRBD1
V: TRBV10-3
CDR3: CAISDRTGSDEQFF
DNA: TGTGCCATCAGTGATCGGACAGGGAGCGATGAGCAGTTCTTC

J: TRBJ1-1
size: many
D: .
V: TRBV14
CDR3: CASSQVTRNTEAFF
DNA: TGTGCCAGCAGCCAAGTCACTAGAAACACTGAAGCTTTCTTT

J: TRBJ1-1
size: many
D: .
V: TRBV20-1
CDR3: CSARVSRDFGTEAFF
DNA: TGCAGTGCTAGAGTCTCCAGGGATTTTGGCACTGAAGCTTTCTTT

J: TRBJ2-5
size: many
D: TRBD1
V: TRBV2
CDR3: CASNGQAGETQYF
DNA: TGTGCCAGCAATGGACAGGCAGGCGAGACCCAGTACTTC